This T cell receptor (beta chain) was captured in a study of OX40 agonist ivuxolimab in advanced cancers. V was shortened by 0 bases and J by 4 bases, with 11 bases between the two germline ends. This CDR3 is built from 14 residues. The germline CDR1 and CDR2 sequences are SGDLS and YYNGEE. The repertoire was sequenced with immunoSEQ multiplex PCR; TCRdb's copy has only in-frame clones and lacks some. The profile shows about 36,000 clones, around 77% of them singletons. Points from the study as a whole: Relative to CD4+, CD8+ T cells held more expanded clones on average.

As regards this clone: The antigen remains unidentified.

The sample in question was CD4+ or CD8+ T cells sorted from blood, obtained in a trial of the OX40 agonist ivuxolimab. This receptor was taken from an adult with an advanced solid tumor such as melanoma, head and neck, liver or kidney cancer. This chain links TRBV9 with TRBJ2-7, with D possibly TRBD1 on 5 matching bases. The CDR3 DNA follows: TGTGCCAGCAGCGTAGATGGGGCCTTATACGAGCAGTACTTC. This translates into CASSVDGALYEQYF.